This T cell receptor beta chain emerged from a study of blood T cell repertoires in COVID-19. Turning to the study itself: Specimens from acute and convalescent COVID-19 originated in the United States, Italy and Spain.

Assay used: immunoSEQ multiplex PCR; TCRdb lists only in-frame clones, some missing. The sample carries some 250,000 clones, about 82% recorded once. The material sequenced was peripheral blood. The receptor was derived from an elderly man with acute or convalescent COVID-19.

CDR3 bases: TGTGCCAGTAGCAGACCGGGTCAAAGGGGGGAGCTGTTTTTT. This encodes CASSRPGQRGELFF. This chain links TRBV19 with TRBJ2-2; D remains unclear. The V end was cut by 6 bases, the J end by 8 bases, with 16 bases between. Germline CDR1 reads LNHDA; CDR2 reads SQIVND (reference sequence). This CDR3 comprises 14 residues.